The 26 T cell receptor beta chains below all came from one sample that was sequenced in a study of technical replicates of blood from several donors. Libraries were prepared by immunoSEQ multiplex PCR; TCRdb keeps only in-frame clonotypes and omits some of them. Of 25,000 to 40,000 clones listed, around nine tenths were seen once; the top ten hold around 4.1%. The sequenced material came from PBMCs. The receptors originated from a human donor in good health. Some clones in this sample may be carry-over from other donors' samples.

In this sample, this clone turned up once. The V and J genes are TRBV10-1 and TRBJ2-3; 9 positions match TRBD2. The V gene end was trimmed by 8 bases and the J gene end by 5 bases; junction bases not matched to a gene: 8. In germline, CDR1 is WNHNN, CDR2 SYGVQD (reference sequence). The CDR3 covers 14 residues. Here the CDR3 DNA reads TGCGCCAGCGAAGAGCGGGAGGTTGGAGATACGCAGTATTTT. Translating gives CASEEREVGDTQYF.

This clone has just one count. This CDR3 is CAWDSGTGTYEQYF. In DNA, the CDR3 is TGTGCCTGGGACTCCGGGACAGGGACCTACGAGCAGTACTTC. The chain combines TRBV30 with TRBJ2-7; 9 nucleotides agree with TRBD1. The germline V gene encodes CDR1 GTSNPN and CDR2 SVGIG (reference sequence). After removal of 5 bases from V and 2 bases from J, the junction contained 7 bases not matched to a gene. The CDR3 extends over 14 amino acids.

The genes are TRBV14 and TRBJ2-7; 8 bases line up with TRBD1. Germline CDR1 SGHDN, CDR2 FVKESK. V trimming: 6 bases; J trimming: 5 bases; junction bases outside the gene matches: 15. The CDR3 contains 16 residues. The CDR3 protein is CASSPRQGQVIHEQYF. CDR3 sequence (DNA): TGTGCCAGCAGTCCCCGGCAGGGACAGGTTATCCACGAGCAGTACTTC.

The gene calls are TRBV7-9 and TRBJ1-6; no reliable D call. Germline V CDR1 and CDR2: SEHNR, FQNEAQ (reference sequence). CDR3 length: 14 amino acids. V lost 1 base, J lost 5 bases, and 6 bases lay in between. CDR3 nucleotides: TGTGCCAGCAGCTTAGGGTCAGATAATTCACCCCTCCACTTT. This codes for CASSLGSDNSPLHF.

The chain combines TRBV5-4 with TRBJ2-2; 7 bases match TRBD2. Germline lookup yields CDR1 SGHNT and CDR2 YYREEE (reference sequence). There are 15 residues in the CDR3. V lost 2 bases, J lost 6 bases, and 7 bases stayed unmatched. The DNA for the CDR3 is TGTGCCAGCAGCTTTGGACTAGGAGGGTCCGGGGAGCTGTTTTTT. It yields the protein CASSFGLGGSGELFF.

This clone occurred once. The chain carries TRBV9 and TRBJ2-6, with D possibly matching TRBD2 (5 bases). V was pared by 4 bases and J by 4 bases, with 15 bases between. This CDR3 has 16 residues. Germline CDR1 is SGDLS and CDR2 is YYNGEE. The CDR3 protein is CASSPRRGSGANVLTF. For the CDR3, the DNA is TGTGCCAGCAGCCCCCGGCGAGGGTCAGGGGCCAACGTCCTGACTTTC.

The rearrangement links TRBV27 to TRBJ2-7; 10 nucleotides line up with TRBD1. From germline, CDR1 is MNHEY and CDR2 SMNVEV (reference sequence). With V trimmed by 10 bases and J by 5 bases, 11 bases remained unmatched. The CDR3 loop spans 14 amino acids. CDR3 sequence reads: CATQTGTGDHEQYF. The CDR3 DNA reads TGTGCCACACAAACCGGGACAGGGGACCACGAGCAGTACTTC.

The J gene is TRBJ2-2, the V gene TRBV7-8; the match to TRBD1 covers 10 bases. Germline loops: CDR1 SGHVS, CDR2 FQNEAQ. This CDR3 has 16 residues. The junction had 13 bases not matched to a gene; V was cut back by 8 bases and J by 7 bases. The CDR3 DNA sequence: TGTGCCAGCGGGGGGGACAGGGGATACCGAGTCGGGGAGCTGTTTTTT. Protein: CASGGDRGYRVGELFF. Filled out from reference TRBV7-8 and TRBJ2-2, the complete variable domain reads GAGVSQSPRYKVAKRGQDVALRCDPISGHVSLFWYQQALGQGPEFLTYFQNEAQLDKSGLPSDRFFAERPEGSVSTLKIQRTQQEDSAVYLCASGGDRGYRVGELFFGEGSRLTVL.

J is TRBJ2-7 and V is TRBV6-5; 10 bases match TRBD2. CDR3 length: 15 residues. Germline V gene lookup returns CDR1 MNHEY and CDR2 SVGAGI. V dropped 6 bases and J dropped 2; count of bases not matched to a gene: 7. The CDR3 DNA reads TGTGCCAGCAGAGCGGGACTAGCGATACCCTACGAGCAGTACTTC. It encodes CASRAGLAIPYEQYF.

The rearrangement links TRBV4-2 to TRBJ2-7; the match to TRBD1 covers 9 bases. Trimming took 1 base from V and 1 from J; bases not matched to a gene: 2. The CDR3 contains 15 residues. Germline V gives CDR1 LGHNA, CDR2 YNFKEQ. This CDR3 is CASSQGQGVSYEQYF. The CDR3 bases are TGTGCCAGCAGCCAAGGACAGGGGGTTTCCTACGAGCAGTACTTC.

This clone has just a few counts. This rearrangement joins TRBV11-1 to TRBJ1-4; TRBD1 matches 7 bases. From germline, CDR1 is SGHAT and CDR2 FQDESV (reference sequence). CDR3 length equals 15 residues. Unmatched junction bases numbered 4, after V lost 3 bases and J lost 3 bases. For the CDR3, the DNA is TGTGCCAGCAGCTTCTCCGGGACAGCTAATGAAAAACTGTTTTTT. As protein: CASSFSGTANEKLFF.

The chain joins TRBV10-2 to TRBJ2-7; 10 bases align to TRBD1. This CDR3 comprises 15 residues. Trimming took 3 bases from V and 2 from J; bases not matched to a gene: 4. Germline V CDR1 and CDR2: WSHSY, SAAADI. For the CDR3, the DNA is TGCGCCAGCAGTGACGCCGGGACAGGGGCCTACGAGCAGTACTTC. Its protein is CASSDAGTGAYEQYF.

This clone was found once. The chain couples TRBV4-1 to TRBJ2-7; D perhaps matches TRBD1 (6 bases). The CDR3 covers 17 residues. Germline CDR1 and CDR2: MGHRA and YSYEKL. V lost 2 bases and J lost 3, with 20 bases in between. CDR3 bases: TGCGCCAGCAGCCAAAATACCCCCGGGACAATATACTACGAGCAGTACTTC. Translated, it gives CASSQNTPGTIYYEQYF.

The chain's CDR3 is CASSSSFASTEAFF. CDR3 in DNA: TGTGCCAGCAGCTCGAGTTTCGCTAGCACTGAAGCTTTCTTT. The rearrangement uses TRBV5-6 and TRBJ1-1; D ambiguous. Trimming stripped 3 bases from V and 4 bases from J, with 13 bases between. The CDR3 has 14 amino acids. Per germline, CDR1 SGHDT and CDR2 YYEEEE.

V is TRBV11-2 and J is TRBJ1-2; D remains ambiguous. Deletions cut 2 bases from V and 11 bases from J, with 12 bases between. CDR1 is SGHAT, CDR2 FQNNGV, per germline. The CDR3 has 12 residues. The CDR3 reads CASSLSARGYTF. For the CDR3, the DNA is TGTGCCAGCAGCTTATCGGCTCGAGGGTACACCTTC. The variable domain in full, with the rest retrieved from reference TRBV11-2 and TRBJ1-2, is EAGVAQSPRYKIIEKRQSVAFWCNPISGHATLYWYQQILGQGPKLLIQFQNNGVVDDSQLPKDRFSAERLKGVDSTLKIQPAKLEDSAVYLCASSLSARGYTFGSGTRLTVV.

This chain links TRBV5-6 with TRBJ2-5, with D perhaps TRBD2 (6 bases). Germline CDR1 SGHDT, CDR2 YYEEEE. The CDR3 covers 15 residues. The V end was cut by 4 bases, the J end by 5 bases, with 18 bases between. The CDR3 DNA reads TGTGCCAGCAGCCTCCCCCCGGGAGTGGGGGAGACCCAGTACTTC. Translated, it gives CASSLPPGVGETQYF.

This clone has a single count. V usage is TRBV6-6 and J usage is TRBJ1-5; D gene unclear. The CDR3 contains 14 residues. Germline V gives CDR1 MNHNY, CDR2 SVGAGI (reference sequence). The V and J ends lost 7 bases and 2 bases respectively, with 12 bases between them. The CDR3 here is CASTGREGNQPQHF. CDR3 nucleotides: TGTGCCAGCACCGGCCGGGAGGGCAATCAGCCCCAGCATTTT.

The chain links TRBV7-2 to TRBJ2-2, with 7 bases aligning to TRBD2. With 5 bases clipped from V and 7 bases from J, the junction kept 10 bases outside the gene matches. CDR3 length: 15 amino acids. In germline, CDR1 is SGHTA, CDR2 FQGNSA. The CDR3 is CASSTRTGRSGELFF. DNA for the CDR3: TGTGCCAGCAGCACCCGGACCGGGAGGAGCGGGGAGCTGTTTTTT.

For the CDR3, the DNA is TGCAGCGTGACTGGGACAGGCCCCAATCAGCCCCAGCATTTT. Its translation is CSVTGTGPNQPQHF. The rearrangement uses TRBV29-1 and TRBJ1-5; 8 nucleotides agree with TRBD1. This CDR3 has 14 amino acids. Germline CDR1 reads SQVTM; CDR2 reads ANQGSEA. J lost 3 bases, V lost 6 bases, and 7 bases had no gene match.

V is TRBV5-1 and J is TRBJ2-5, with TRBD2 matching over 12 bases. J was trimmed by 4 bases and V by 3 bases; bases with no gene match: 10. CDR3 length: 17 residues. CDR1 is SGHRS and CDR2 is YFSETQ in the germline V gene. CDR3 coding DNA: TGCGCCAGCAGCTCGCAAATTACTAGCGGGGGGCGAGAGACCCAGTACTTC. This encodes CASSSQITSGGRETQYF.

The chain employs TRBV15 and TRBJ1-1; D gene unclear. The V end was cut by 0 bases, the J end by 7 bases, with 9 bases between. CDR1 and CDR2 from the germline V gene are LNHNV and YYDKDF (reference sequence). CDR3 length equals 13 residues. The CDR3 region is CATSRDLIGEAFF. The CDR3 DNA sequence: TGTGCCACCAGCAGAGATCTTATCGGTGAAGCTTTCTTT. Drawing the rest from reference TRBV15 and TRBJ1-1, the complete variable domain is DAMVIQNPRYQVTQFGKPVTLSCSQTLNHNVMYWYQQKSSQAPKLLFHYYDKDFNNEADTPDNFQSRRPNTSFCFLDIRSPGLGDTAMYLCATSRDLIGEAFFGQGTRLTVV.

This chain links TRBV7-6 with TRBJ2-3; 13 nucleotides match TRBD2. Germline CDR1 reads SGHVS; CDR2 reads FNYEAQ. CDR3 size: 15 residues. Unmatched junction bases numbered 2, after V lost 5 bases and J lost 3 bases. The chain's CDR3 is CASSATSGRTDTQYF. In DNA form, the CDR3 reads TGTGCCAGCAGCGCGACTAGCGGGAGGACAGATACGCAGTATTTT.

V usage is TRBV6-5 and J usage is TRBJ2-7, with 12 bases lining up with TRBD2. Germline V gives CDR1 MNHEY, CDR2 SVGAGI. The junction had 6 bases not matched to a gene; V was cut back by 7 bases and J by 2 bases. The CDR3 spans 15 residues. CDR3: CASTPPSGGAYEQYF. CDR3 DNA: TGTGCCAGCACCCCCCCTAGCGGGGGGGCCTACGAGCAGTACTTC.

The genes are TRBV7-2 and TRBJ2-2; 15 bases match TRBD2. J lost 14 bases, V lost 5 bases, and 12 bases had no gene match. The CDR3 loop spans 16 amino acids. Per the germline V gene, CDR1 is SGHTA and CDR2 is FQGNSA. CDR3: CASSTGGLAGGRTLFF. CDR3 bases: TGTGCCAGCAGCACCGGTGGACTAGCGGGAGGGCGAACACTGTTTTTT.

This clone was observed a few times. The chain links TRBV2 to TRBJ2-7; possibly TRBD2 for D (6 bases). The V end lost 5 bases, the J end lost 11 bases, and 19 bases lay between the germline ends. CDR3 length: 13 amino acids. CDR1 is SNHLY and CDR2 is FYNNEI in the germline V gene. The chain's CDR3 is CASSWARGGGKYF. Written as DNA, the CDR3 is TGTGCCAGCAGTTGGGCTCGGGGCGGCGGGAAGTACTTC.

The V call is TRBV7-3, the J call TRBJ2-2; D may be TRBD1 (5 bases). This CDR3 has 15 amino acids. Trimming took 2 bases from V and 0 from J, leaving 7 bases between them. CDR1 is SGHTA and CDR2 is FQGTGA in the germline V gene. The CDR3 loop is CASSLSGPNTGELFF. DNA for the CDR3: TGTGCCAGCAGCTTATCAGGGCCGAACACCGGGGAGCTGTTTTTT.